The 10 T cell receptor beta chains in this list originate from one sample, sequenced in a study of post-analysis software for immune sequencing data. Their antigen targets remain unknown. Overall study results and limits: Elevated frequency relative to controls characterized four or five TRBV segments in patients, TRBV5-6, TRBV5-1 and TRBV20-1 among them.

TCR beta cDNA libraries included unique molecular identifiers. Via MiXCR, TCRdb re-called the PCR reads, giving one row per CDR3 protein. The sample yields a few hundred thousand distinct CDR3 sequences, 36% seen once. Sequencing was carried out using blood. The receptors derive from a girl aged 5-17 years with multiple sclerosis.

In this sample, this clonotype turned up many times. The chain recombines TRBV9 with TRBJ1-1; 7 bases map to TRBD1. This CDR3 spans 15 amino acids. V was pared by 3 bases and J by 7 bases, with 12 bases of the junction left unmatched. Germline V lookup: CDR1 SGDLS, CDR2 YYNGEE. CDR3 in amino acids: CASSGRQGHEYEAFF. Written as DNA, the CDR3 is TGTGCCAGCAGCGGGAGACAGGGCCACGAGTATGAAGCTTTCTTT.

About this clonotype: A much larger clone lies a single base off, so this may be a read error. This rearrangement joins TRBV18 to TRBJ2-3; perhaps TRBD1 as D (5 bases). There are 14 residues in the CDR3. Germline V gene data show CDR1 as KGHSH and CDR2 as LQKENI. The CDR3 bases are TGTGCCAGCACGGCGATAGGGGCCACAGATACGCAGAATTTT. Translation gives CASTAIGATDTQNF.

This clonotype was observed many times. The chain is built from TRBV12-3 or TRBV12-4 and TRBJ1-2; D remains ambiguous. V was clipped by 4 bases and J by 3 bases, with 9 bases between them. The CDR3 totals 13 residues. Written as DNA, the CDR3 is TGTGCCAGCAGTTCGGCGGTCTACTATGGCTACACCTTC. It translates to CASSSAVYYGYTF.

V is TRBV7-9 and J is TRBJ2-1, with D hard to call. Per the germline V gene, CDR1 is SEHNR and CDR2 is FQNEAQ (reference sequence). CDR3 size: 15 residues. The V gene lost 4 bases and the J gene lost 9 bases, with 19 bases spanning the gap. As DNA, the CDR3 is TGTGCCAGCAGCTACGCCATCAGTGCCAGAAGTGAGCAGTTCTTC. It codes for CASSYAISARSEQFF.

This rearrangement joins TRBV19 to TRBJ2-1, with 7 bases matching TRBD1. V lost 7 bases and J lost 0; bases outside the gene matches: 6. The CDR3 extends over 15 amino acids. Looked up from germline, CDR1 is LNHDA and CDR2 is SQIVND (reference sequence). CDR3 bases: TGTGCCAGTAACCCGGACAGGAGCTCCTACAATGAGCAGTTCTTC. This gives the protein CASNPDRSSYNEQFF. The complete variable domain, with remaining parts taken from reference TRBV19 and TRBJ2-1, reads DGGITQSPKYLFRKEGQNVTLSCEQNLNHDAMYWYRQDPGQGLRLIYYSQIVNDFQKGDIAEGYSVSREKKESFPLTVTSAQKNPTAFYLCASNPDRSSYNEQFFGPGTRLTVL.

This clonotype was recorded at least ten times. The gene calls are TRBV15 and TRBJ1-5; TRBD1 matches 8 bases. V lost 2 bases and J lost 5; bases outside the gene matches: 2. The CDR3 is 14 amino acids. In germline, CDR1 is LNHNV, CDR2 YYDKDF (reference sequence). The CDR3 nucleotides are TGTGCCACCAGCAGACAGGGGGCTCATCAGCCCCAGCATTTT. Protein product: CATSRQGAHQPQHF.

Concerning this clonotype itself: The junction differs from germline at one of its ends, possibly a read error. The rearrangement joins TRBV20-1 to TRBJ2-3, with a tentative D call TRBD2 (6 bases). The CDR3 consists of 14 residues. Germline V gene lookup returns CDR1 DFQATT and CDR2 SNEGSKA (reference sequence). The chain's CDR3 is CSARSPTSTGTQYF. The CDR3 DNA sequence: TGCAGTGCTAGATCTCCAACTAGCACAGGTACGCAGTATTTT.

V and J are TRBV10-3 and TRBJ1-2; D unresolved. Germline V lookup: CDR1 ENHRY, CDR2 SYGVKD. The CDR3 runs 12 residues. The germline V and J ends were trimmed by 6 bases and 0 bases, with 5 bases remaining between them. The DNA of the CDR3 is TGTGCCATCAGCGGGACTAACTATGGCTACACCTTC. This sequence encodes CAISGTNYGYTF.

This clonotype was found a few times. Possible read error: a much larger clone is one base away. J is TRBJ2-5 and V is TRBV4-1; 7 bases line up with TRBD1. The junction had 10 bases not matched to a gene; V was cut back by 1 base and J by 11 bases. There are 14 residues in the CDR3. Per the germline V gene, CDR1 is MGHRA and CDR2 is YSYEKL. The CDR3 protein is CASSQVQGDNEQYF. CDR3 nucleotide sequence: TGCGCCAGCAGCCAAGTTCAGGGGGACAATGAGCAGTACTTC.

Turning to this clonotype: A much larger clone is a single base away; this may be a read error. The genes are TRBV5-6 and TRBJ1-2; 7 bases map to TRBD1. CDR3 length: 16 amino acids. Germline CDR1 and CDR2: SGHDT and YYEEEE. V shed 3 bases, J shed 6 bases, and the junction held 14 bases outside the gene matches. The CDR3 spells CASSSPTGVRRDGYTF. The CDR3 region has the DNA TGTGCCAGCAGCTCGCCCACAGGGGTCCGGAGAGATGGCTACACCTTC. The full variable domain, rest sourced from reference TRBV5-6 and TRBJ1-2, is DAGVTQSPTHLIKTRGQQVTLRCSPKSGHDTVSWYQQALGQGPQFIFQYYEEEERQRGNFPDRFSGHQFPNYSSELNVNALLLGDSALYLCASSSPTGVRRDGYTFGSGTRLTVV.